A single sample is the source of the 25 T cell receptor beta chains below, sequenced in a study of CD4 T cell repertoires in COVID-19. Measured with immunoSEQ multiplex PCR; TCRdb has only the in-frame clones, and not every one. The sample has about 75,000 clones; 83% are singletons. Material: CD4+ T cells from peripheral blood, obtained after recovery from COVID-19. The receptors were gathered from a human donor who had COVID-19.

The CDR3 loop is CASSRTGGAFGYGYTF. CDR3 DNA: TGTGCCAGCAGTCGGACAGGGGGCGCCTTCGGGTATGGCTACACCTTC. This chain links TRBV28 with TRBJ1-2; TRBD1 aligns across 11 bases. Germline V gene sequence: CDR1 MDHEN, CDR2 SYDVKM. V lost 5 bases to trimming and J lost 5 bases; unmatched junction nucleotides: 10. CDR3 length equals 16 residues.

The rearrangement joins TRBV5-1 to TRBJ2-5, with 14 bases identical to TRBD2. Trimming took 3 bases from V and 1 from J; bases not matched to a gene: 5. The CDR3 is 17 residues long. Germline V lookup: CDR1 SGHRS, CDR2 YFSETQ. The CDR3 sequence is CASSSLGLAGGQETQYF. The CDR3, as DNA: TGCGCCAGCAGCTCCCTCGGACTAGCGGGGGGCCAAGAGACCCAGTACTTC.

The V call is TRBV27, the J call TRBJ1-2; possible D gene TRBD1, 6 bases. There are 13 residues in the CDR3. The germline gives CDR1 MNHEY, CDR2 SMNVEV (reference sequence). V shed 6 bases and J shed 4 bases, with 12 bases lying between them. This CDR3 reads CASSAQGPYGYTF. Here the CDR3 DNA reads TGTGCCAGCAGCGCACAGGGCCCCTATGGCTACACCTTC.

This chain connects TRBV3-1 (or the pseudogene TRBV3-2) to TRBJ2-1, with D possibly being TRBD1 (5 bases). V lost 0 bases to trimming and J lost 3 bases, with 12 bases between them. Per the germline V gene, CDR1 is LGHDT and CDR2 is YNNKEL (reference sequence). The CDR3 is 16 amino acids. The CDR3 coding sequence is TGTGCCAGCAGCCAAGATGTAGGGGCTGGCTACAATGAGCAGTTCTTC. It encodes CASSQDVGAGYNEQFF.

In this sample, this clone turned up once. The chain carries TRBV5-5 and TRBJ2-5; 9 positions agree with TRBD2. There are 16 residues in the CDR3. Germline lookup yields CDR1 SGHKS and CDR2 YYEKEE (reference sequence). V was clipped by 0 bases and J by 4 bases; unmatched bases: 7. The CDR3 DNA reads TGTGCCAGCAGCTTGGTCGGACTAGCGCAGGGAGAGACCCAGTACTTC. It encodes CASSLVGLAQGETQYF.

This clone showed up just a few times. Other DNA sequences of this sample code for an identical CDR3. The CDR3, as DNA: TGCGCCAGCAGTCCGGACAGGTACAATGAGCAGTTCTTC. Its translation is CASSPDRYNEQFF. The chain employs TRBV10-2 and TRBJ2-1; TRBD1 agrees at 7 bases. The CDR3 has 13 amino acids. The V gene end was trimmed by 5 bases and the J gene end by 4 bases; junction bases not matched to a gene: 2. Per germline, CDR1 WSHSY and CDR2 SAAADI.

J is TRBJ2-5 and V is TRBV5-1; TRBD2 agrees at 14 bases. V was pared by 3 bases and J by 2 bases, with 6 bases of the junction left unmatched. This CDR3 spans 17 amino acids. Germline V gives CDR1 SGHRS, CDR2 YFSETQ. The CDR3 DNA sequence: TGCGCCAGCAGCTCAGGGACTAGCGGGAGTAGGCAAGAGACCCAGTACTTC. Amino acid sequence: CASSSGTSGSRQETQYF.

The gene calls are TRBV5-1 and TRBJ1-2; D is unresolved. Germline assignment: CDR1 SGHRS and CDR2 YFSETQ. The CDR3 is 12 amino acids. Trimming left V 5 bases short and J 8 bases short, with 13 bases between. For the CDR3, the DNA is TGCGCCAGCAGGCAGGACGAGAAAGGCTACACCTTC. This gives the protein CASRQDEKGYTF.

V is TRBV7-9 and J is TRBJ1-1; no definite D call. V was pared by 11 bases and J by 2 bases, with 15 bases between. This CDR3 has 13 residues. CDR1 and CDR2 from the germline V gene are SEHNR and FQNEAQ (reference sequence). CDR3 sequence: CAGSLNPNTEAFF. CDR3 coding DNA: TGTGCCGGTTCCCTTAACCCCAACACTGAAGCTTTCTTT.

V and J are TRBV6-2 or TRBV6-3 and TRBJ2-3, with 8 positions matching TRBD2. The V and J ends lost 0 bases and 3 bases, in that order; junction bases with no gene match: 5. In germline, CDR1 is MNHEY, CDR2 SVGEGT. The CDR3 extends over 16 amino acids. CDR3: CASSYSGLAGTDTQYF. Written as DNA, the CDR3 is TGTGCCAGCAGTTACTCCGGACTAGCTGGGACAGATACGCAGTATTTT.

The V gene is TRBV11-3, the J gene TRBJ2-7; 12 nucleotides agree with TRBD1. The V gene end was trimmed by 3 bases and the J gene end by 5 bases; junction bases not matched to a gene: 8. The V gene's germline CDR1 is SGHNT and CDR2 YENEEA. The CDR3 runs to 16 residues. The CDR3 bases are TGTGCCAGCAGCTTCTCAGGGACAGGGGGCTTCAACGAGCAGTACTTC. Translating it yields CASSFSGTGGFNEQYF.

The chain recombines TRBV12-3 or TRBV12-4 with TRBJ1-1; tentative D call: TRBD1 (5 bases). Trimming pared 6 bases from V and 8 bases from J, leaving 16 bases between. The CDR3 is 13 amino acids. CDR3 in DNA: TGTGCCAGCAGGGGACGGTTGAGCGGGGAAGCTTTCTTT. The encoded protein is CASRGRLSGEAFF.

The rearrangement uses TRBV29-1 and TRBJ1-5; 7 positions match TRBD1. The ends lost 5 bases at V and 4 bases at J; junction bases unmatched: 5. The CDR3 length is 13 residues. The V gene's germline CDR1 is SQVTM and CDR2 ANQGSEA. CDR3: CSVSQGVNQPQHF. CDR3 sequence (DNA): TGCAGCGTTTCGCAGGGGGTAAATCAGCCCCAGCATTTT.

V usage is TRBV29-1 and J usage is TRBJ1-1; D gene uncertain. Looked up from germline, CDR1 is SQVTM and CDR2 is ANQGSEA. This CDR3 is built from 12 residues. V shed 8 bases and J shed 1 base, with 11 bases lying between them. CDR3 DNA: TGCAGCACTAGGACGGGGAACACTGAAGCTTTCTTT. It translates to CSTRTGNTEAFF.

The genes are TRBV5-6 and TRBJ2-1; 10 bases match TRBD2. Germline CDR1 is SGHDT and CDR2 is YYEEEE. The CDR3 has 17 amino acids. V was clipped by 4 bases and J by 8 bases; unmatched bases: 15. The CDR3 region has the DNA TGTGCCAGCAGCGGGGGCCCGGGAGCGGGAGGGATCTATGAGCAGTTCTTC. Residues: CASSGGPGAGGIYEQFF.

CDR3 in DNA: TGCGCCAGCGGGGGGGCAAAGGCGAACACCGGGGAGCTGTTTTTT. Its translation is CASGGAKANTGELFF. This rearrangement joins TRBV5-1 to TRBJ2-2, with D possibly matching TRBD2 (7 bases). CDR3 length: 15 amino acids. Trimming took off 7 bases at V and 0 bases at J, with 13 bases between the two ends. Per germline, CDR1 SGHRS and CDR2 YFSETQ.

The V call is TRBV10-2, the J call TRBJ2-7; 11 bases map to TRBD2. V was clipped by 1 base and J by 4 bases; unmatched bases: 3. Germline CDR1 is WSHSY and CDR2 is SAAADI. The CDR3 length is 15 residues. The chain's CDR3 is CASSEFSGGAYEQYF. In nucleotides, the CDR3 is TGCGCCAGCAGTGAGTTTAGCGGGGGGGCTTACGAGCAGTACTTC.

The genes are TRBV10-3 and TRBJ1-6; D possibly corresponds to TRBD1 (5 bases). Germline V CDR1 and CDR2: ENHRY, SYGVKD. V lost 2 bases to trimming and J lost 9 bases, with 14 bases between them. The CDR3 length is 15 residues. CDR3 loop: CAISEGVRAGSPLHF. The CDR3 bases are TGTGCCATCAGTGAGGGGGTCAGGGCCGGTTCACCCCTCCACTTT.

The rearrangement joins TRBV5-1 to TRBJ1-4; D unclear. This CDR3 is built from 14 residues. Germline loops: CDR1 SGHRS, CDR2 YFSETQ. The V and J ends lost 6 bases and 8 bases respectively, with 17 bases between them. The CDR3 region has the DNA TGCGCCAGCACCCGTTGGGCGGCGGGCGAAAAACTGTTTTTT. Translated, it gives CASTRWAAGEKLFF.

The chain combines TRBV19 with TRBJ1-2; D gene unclear. Trimming left V 4 bases short and J 5 bases short, with 11 bases between. Germline CDR1 is LNHDA and CDR2 is SQIVND (reference sequence). The CDR3 is 13 amino acids. The CDR3 loop reads CASSTDTEYGYTF. CDR3 DNA sequence: TGTGCCAGTAGTACGGATACAGAGTATGGCTACACCTTC.

In the case of this clone: The identical CDR3 is also encoded by other nucleotide sequences in the sample. The chain links TRBV5-1 to TRBJ2-7, with a weak D call TRBD1 (5 bases). Germline values: CDR1 SGHRS, CDR2 YFSETQ. V lost 0 bases, J lost 4 bases, and 11 bases lay in between. The CDR3 loop spans 14 amino acids. CDR3 nucleotide sequence: TGCGCCAGCAGCTTGGCCCCTGGGGCTTACGAGCAGTACTTC. Amino acid sequence: CASSLAPGAYEQYF.

This clone occurred once. This sequence joins TRBV7-2 and TRBJ1-1, with TRBD1 matching over 10 bases. Germline V gene data show CDR1 as SGHTA and CDR2 as FQGNSA. The CDR3 extends over 17 amino acids. The trim removed 1 base at V and 5 bases at J, leaving 10 bases unmatched. Here the CDR3 reads CASSLDGTGVGRTEAFF. As DNA, the CDR3 is TGTGCCAGCAGCTTAGACGGGACAGGGGTCGGAAGAACTGAAGCTTTCTTT. The full variable domain, rest sourced from reference TRBV7-2 and TRBJ1-1, is GAGVSQSPSNKVTEKGKDVELRCDPISGHTALYWYRQSLGQGLEFLIYFQGNSAPDKSGLPSDRFSAERTGGSVSTLTIQRTQQEDSAVYLCASSLDGTGVGRTEAFFGQGTRLTVV.

The rearrangement joins TRBV6-5 to TRBJ2-5; a possible D gene is TRBD2 (7 bases). Trimming pared 6 bases from V and 7 bases from J, leaving 18 bases between. CDR1 MNHEY and CDR2 SVGAGI come from the germline V gene. This CDR3 spans 14 amino acids. This chain's CDR3 is CASREWGGAGTQYF. DNA for the CDR3: TGTGCCAGCAGAGAGTGGGGGGGGGCGGGGACCCAGTACTTC.

This clone has only one observation. The genes are TRBV10-3 and TRBJ1-2; perhaps TRBD1 as D (6 bases). This CDR3 has 13 amino acids. Trimming left V 10 bases short and J 0 bases short, with 12 bases between. CDR1 and CDR2 from the germline V gene are ENHRY and SYGVKD. In DNA form, the CDR3 reads TGTGCCACCTGGGGGCAGACTAACTATGGCTACACCTTC. Protein: CATWGQTNYGYTF.

The chain has TRBV7-6 and TRBJ1-6; 7 bases line up with TRBD1. V gave up 5 bases and J gave up 10 bases; unmatched junction bases: 8. Germline V gene lookup returns CDR1 SGHVS and CDR2 FNYEAQ. The CDR3 is 14 residues long. The CDR3: CASSATGWYSPLHF. CDR3 bases: TGTGCCAGCAGCGCGACAGGGTGGTACTCACCCCTCCACTTT.